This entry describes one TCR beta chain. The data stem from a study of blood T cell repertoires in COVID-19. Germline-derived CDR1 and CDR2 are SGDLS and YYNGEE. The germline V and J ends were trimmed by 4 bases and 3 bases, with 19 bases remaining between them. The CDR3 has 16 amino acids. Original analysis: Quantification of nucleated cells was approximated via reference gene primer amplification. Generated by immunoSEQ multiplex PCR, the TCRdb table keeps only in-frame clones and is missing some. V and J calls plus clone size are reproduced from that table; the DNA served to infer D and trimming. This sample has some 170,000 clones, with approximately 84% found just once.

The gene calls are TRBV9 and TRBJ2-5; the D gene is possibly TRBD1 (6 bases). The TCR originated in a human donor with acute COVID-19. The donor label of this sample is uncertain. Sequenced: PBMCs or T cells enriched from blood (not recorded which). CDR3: CASSIGGLQSEETQYF. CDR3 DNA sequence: TGTGCCAGCAGCATTGGGGGCCTCCAAAGCGAAGAGACCCAGTACTTC.